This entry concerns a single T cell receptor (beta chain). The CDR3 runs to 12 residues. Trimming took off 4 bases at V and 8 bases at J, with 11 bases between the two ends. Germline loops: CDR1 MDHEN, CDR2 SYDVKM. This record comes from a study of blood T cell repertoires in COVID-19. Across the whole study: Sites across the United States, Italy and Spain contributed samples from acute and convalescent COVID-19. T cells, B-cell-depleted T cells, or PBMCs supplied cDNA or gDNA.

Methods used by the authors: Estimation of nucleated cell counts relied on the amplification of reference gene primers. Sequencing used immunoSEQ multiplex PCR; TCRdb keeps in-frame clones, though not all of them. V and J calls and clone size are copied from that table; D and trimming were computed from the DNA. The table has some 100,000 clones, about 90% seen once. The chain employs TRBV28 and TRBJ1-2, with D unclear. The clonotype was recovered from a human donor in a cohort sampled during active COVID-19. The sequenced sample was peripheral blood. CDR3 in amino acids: CASSSRFGGYTF. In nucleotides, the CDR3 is TGTGCCAGCAGTTCGAGGTTCGGGGGCTACACCTTC.